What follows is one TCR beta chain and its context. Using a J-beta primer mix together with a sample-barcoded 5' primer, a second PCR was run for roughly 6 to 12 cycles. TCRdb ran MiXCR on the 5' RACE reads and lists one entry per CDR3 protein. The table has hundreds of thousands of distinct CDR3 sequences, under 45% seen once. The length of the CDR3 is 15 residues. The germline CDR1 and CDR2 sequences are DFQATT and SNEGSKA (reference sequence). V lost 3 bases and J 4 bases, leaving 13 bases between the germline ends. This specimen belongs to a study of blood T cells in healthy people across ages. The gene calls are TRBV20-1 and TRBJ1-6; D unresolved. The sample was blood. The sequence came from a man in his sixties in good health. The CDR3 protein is CSARIWKEYNSPLHF. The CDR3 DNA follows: TGCAGTGCTAGGATTTGGAAGGAGTATAATTCACCCCTCCACTTT.